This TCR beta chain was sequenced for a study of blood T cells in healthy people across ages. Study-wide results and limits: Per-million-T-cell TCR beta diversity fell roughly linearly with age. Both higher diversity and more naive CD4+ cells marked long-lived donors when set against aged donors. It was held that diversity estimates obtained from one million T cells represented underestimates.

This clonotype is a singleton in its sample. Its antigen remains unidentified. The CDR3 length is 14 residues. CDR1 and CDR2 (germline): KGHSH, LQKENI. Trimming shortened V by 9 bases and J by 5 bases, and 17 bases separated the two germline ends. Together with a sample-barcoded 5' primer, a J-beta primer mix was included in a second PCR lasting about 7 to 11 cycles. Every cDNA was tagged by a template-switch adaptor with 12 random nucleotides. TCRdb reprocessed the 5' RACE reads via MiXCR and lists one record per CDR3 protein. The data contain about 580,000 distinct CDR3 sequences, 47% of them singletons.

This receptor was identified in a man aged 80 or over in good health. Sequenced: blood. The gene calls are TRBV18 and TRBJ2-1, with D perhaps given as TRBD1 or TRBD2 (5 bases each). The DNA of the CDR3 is TGTGCCAGTAGCCCGTCAGGGAGCGACAATGAGCAGTTCTTC. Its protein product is CASSPSGSDNEQFF.